This T cell receptor beta chain was sequenced for a study of blood T cell repertoires in COVID-19. The overall study: The United States, Italy and Spain provided the acute and convalescent COVID-19 samples. From T cells, B-cell-depleted T cells, or PBMCs came the material, which was cDNA or gDNA.

V was trimmed by 0 bases and J by 7 bases, leaving 13 bases between them. Per germline, CDR1 LNHNV and CDR2 YYDKDF (reference sequence). This CDR3 region has 14 residues. In the authors' workflow: Nucleated cell counts were estimated from reference gene primer amplification. The method was immunoSEQ multiplex PCR; TCRdb's version includes in-frame clones alone and lacks a portion of them. That table is the source of V, J and clone size, and D and trimming were worked out from the DNA. The sample carries roughly 90,000 clones, 75% to 85% recorded once. Sequenced sample: peripheral blood. This chain links TRBV15 with TRBJ2-7; perhaps TRBD2 as D (6 bases). The TCR sequence derives from a woman in her seventies with acute or convalescent COVID-19. Written as DNA, the CDR3 is TGTGCCACCAGCAGAGAATGGTCGGGAGAAGAGCAGTACTTC. Encoded protein: CATSREWSGEEQYF.